What follows are 4 T cell receptor beta chains derived from one specimen sequenced in a study of T cells after yellow fever vaccination. TCRdb reprocessed the 5' RACE reads with MiXCR, giving one entry per CDR3 protein. This sample carries fewer than 150,000 distinct CDR3 sequences, 7.2% of them seen once, and the ten largest clones take roughly 2.5%. The sequencing here drew on CD4+ T cells sorted from PBMCs, taken more than 35 days after the first yellow fever vaccination. The receptor set was obtained from a man younger than 30 who received the YFV17D yellow fever vaccine.

This clonotype occurred many times. The rearrangement links TRBV6-5 to TRBJ1-2, with a possible D match to TRBD1 (5 bases). Germline V gene lookup returns CDR1 MNHEY and CDR2 SVGAGI. V shed 4 bases and J shed 6 bases, with 12 bases lying between them. The CDR3 consists of 13 residues. CDR3 loop: CASSSGRGNGYTF. CDR3 nucleotides: TGTGCCAGCAGTTCGGGACGGGGGAATGGCTACACCTTC.

This clonotype has just a few counts. This chain joins TRBV11-3 and TRBJ2-1; D remains ambiguous. In germline, CDR1 is SGHNT, CDR2 YENEEA. CDR3 length: 13 residues. Trimming pared 4 bases from V and 7 bases from J, leaving 11 bases between. The CDR3: CASSSAIRNEQFF. The CDR3 DNA is TGTGCCAGCAGCTCCGCAATTCGTAATGAGCAGTTCTTC.

In this sample, this clonotype turned up many times. As DNA, the CDR3 is TGTGCCAGCAGAACGGGAAGCTCCTATAATTCACCCCTCCACTTT. Amino acid sequence: CASRTGSSYNSPLHF. This chain links TRBV13 with TRBJ1-6; D call uncertain. The germline V gene encodes CDR1 PRHDT and CDR2 FYEKMQ (reference sequence). Trimming cost V 6 bases and J 0 bases, with 9 bases left between them. This CDR3 is built from 15 residues.

The rearrangement joins TRBV7-2 to TRBJ2-3, with 8 bases matching TRBD2. The CDR3 runs to 16 residues. The V gene end was trimmed by 1 base and the J gene end by 5 bases; junction bases not matched to a gene: 8. Germline V gene data show CDR1 as SGHTA and CDR2 as FQGNSA. The DNA of the CDR3 is TGTGCCAGCAGCTTAGATCGGCGGGGGGTCAAAGATACGCAGTATTTT. As protein: CASSLDRRGVKDTQYF. The full variable domain, with the rest looked up from reference TRBV7-2 and TRBJ2-3, is GAGVSQSPSNKVTEKGKDVELRCDPISGHTALYWYRQSLGQGLEFLIYFQGNSAPDKSGLPSDRFSAERTGGSVSTLTIQRTQQEDSAVYLCASSLDRRGVKDTQYFGPGTRLTVL.